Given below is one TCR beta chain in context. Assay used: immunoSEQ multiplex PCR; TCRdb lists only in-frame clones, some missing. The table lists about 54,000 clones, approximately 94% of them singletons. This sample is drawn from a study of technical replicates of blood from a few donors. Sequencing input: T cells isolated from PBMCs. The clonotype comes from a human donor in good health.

CDR3: CASSLKLAYNEQFF. In nucleotides, the CDR3 is TGTGCCAGCAGCTTGAAACTAGCGTACAATGAGCAGTTCTTC. V usage is TRBV5-4 and J usage is TRBJ2-1, with 7 positions matching TRBD2. CDR3 length equals 14 residues. Germline V lookup: CDR1 SGHNT, CDR2 YYREEE (reference sequence). J gave up 4 bases and V 1 base, and 2 bases lay outside the gene matches. The entire variable domain, with the rest obtained from reference TRBV5-4 and TRBJ2-1, is as follows: ETGVTQSPTHLIKTRGQQVTLRCSSQSGHNTVSWYQQALGQGPQFIFQYYREEENGRGNFPPRFSGLQFPNYSSELNVNALELDDSALYLCASSLKLAYNEQFFGPGTRLTVL.